What follows are 8 T cell receptor beta chains derived from one specimen sequenced in a study of human T cells and chemical hapten exposure. Time point given: pre-sensitization, week 0. Stated treatment: therapeutic diphenylcyclopropenone sensitization with weekly scalp DPC. TCRdb redid the calling of the RACE reads with MiXCR, one entry per CDR3 protein. Found here are 300,000 to 450,000 distinct CDR3 sequences, approximately 5.1% of them singletons; the top ten hold 2.5% to 3%. This specimen consisted of whole blood, obtained in connection with sensitization to the hapten diphenylcyclopropenone (DPC). These receptors all come from a woman in her 50s with alopecia areata. Some clones in this sample may be carry-over from other donors' samples.

The chain joins TRBV12-5 to TRBJ2-7; the D gene could be TRBD1 or TRBD2 (7 bases each). CDR3 length: 14 residues. Germline CDR1 reads LGHNT; CDR2 reads FRNRAP. The V and J ends lost 8 bases and 0 bases respectively, with 14 bases between them. This CDR3 is CASTERDSSYEQYF. For the CDR3, the DNA is TGTGCTAGTACCGAGCGGGACAGCTCCTACGAGCAGTACTTC.

Written as DNA, the CDR3 is TGTGCTAGTGGTTGGGCGGCGTCCTACGAGCAGTACTTC. The encoded protein is CASGWAASYEQYF. This chain connects TRBV12-5 to TRBJ2-7, with unresolved D. The CDR3 is made up of 13 amino acids. The V and J ends lost 4 bases and 1 base respectively, with 8 bases between them. Germline assignment: CDR1 LGHNT and CDR2 FRNRAP.

This clonotype has a handful of counts. This chain connects TRBV7-8 to TRBJ1-2, with D perhaps TRBD1 (5 bases). Germline V gives CDR1 SGHVS, CDR2 FQNEAQ. The CDR3 length is 16 residues. V lost 5 bases and J 6 bases, leaving 22 bases between the germline ends. In nucleotides, the CDR3 is TGTGCCAGCAGCCCAAACCCCGGTGGGGGGGTCAATGGCTACACCTTC. Translated, it gives CASSPNPGGGVNGYTF.

This sequence joins TRBV6-1 and TRBJ1-2, with 8 bases aligning to TRBD1. J was trimmed by 7 bases and V by 4 bases; bases with no gene match: 17. This CDR3 spans 17 amino acids. CDR1 MNHNS and CDR2 SASEGT come from the germline V gene. The CDR3 bases are TGTGCCAGCAGTGCTCGAGACAGGGGATATGGAGTAGGTGGCTACACCTTC. Translation gives CASSARDRGYGVGGYTF.

This clonotype was counted at least ten times. CDR3: CASRITGPGLAGGYEQYF. The CDR3 bases are TGTGCCTCTAGAATTACCGGACCGGGACTAGCGGGAGGATACGAGCAGTACTTC. V and J are TRBV12-2 and TRBJ2-7; TRBD2 is taken as the D call from the table, unchecked against the DNA. TRBV12-2 is reported as a pseudogene. CDR3 length: 18 residues.

The chain employs TRBV20-1 and TRBJ1-4; 9 positions match TRBD1. V lost 3 bases, J lost 1 base, and 9 bases stayed unmatched. Germline V lookup: CDR1 DFQATT, CDR2 SNEGSKA (reference sequence). This CDR3 has 17 residues. CDR3 loop: CSASFGQGSVTNEKLFF. The DNA of the CDR3 is TGCAGTGCTAGTTTCGGACAGGGGAGTGTAACTAATGAAAAACTGTTTTTT.

This clonotype came up many times. The chain links TRBV12-3 or TRBV12-4 to TRBJ2-1; 8 positions agree with TRBD1. J lost 6 bases, V lost 5 bases, and 6 bases had no gene match. The CDR3 length is 14 residues. In DNA form, the CDR3 reads TGTGCCAGCAGTCTAGGACAGGGTGGCAATGAGCAGTTCTTC. This gives the protein CASSLGQGGNEQFF.

This clonotype showed up many times. The CDR3 sequence: CASSYVAGGEQYF. CDR3 in DNA: TGTGCCAGCAGTTATGTCGCAGGGGGGGAGCAGTACTTC. The chain employs TRBV27 and TRBJ2-7, with a tentative D call TRBD1 (7 bases). Germline V gene lookup returns CDR1 MNHEY and CDR2 SMNVEV (reference sequence). Trimming left V 4 bases short and J 7 bases short, with 14 bases between. The CDR3 contains 13 residues.